A selection of T cell receptor beta chains follows, all from one sample in a study of T cell responses to AZD1222 COVID-19 vaccine. Generated by immunoSEQ multiplex PCR, the TCRdb table keeps only in-frame clones and is missing some. The sample records 190,000 or so clones, about 94% being singletons. Sequenced here: peripheral blood, sampled 28 days after the second AZD1222 dose. These receptors originate from an adult who received the AZD1222 COVID-19 vaccine. The CDR3 runs from the conserved cysteine through the conserved F or W. Each record gives: V gene, J gene, CDR3 protein.

TRBV7-9	TRBJ1-2	CASSLASPVPGYTF
TRBV5-4	TRBJ1-1	CASSSDLNTEAFF
TRBV9	TRBJ2-7	CASSVYRGFMGEQYF
TRBV7-3	TRBJ2-7	CASSAGTSGGYEQYF
TRBV15	TRBJ1-5	CATSNSNQPQHF
TRBV9	TRBJ1-1	CASSTGQGESFF
TRBV9	TRBJ1-2	CASSEGDGRLYGYTF
TRBV5-1	TRBJ2-1	CASGQGYNEQFF
TRBV27	TRBJ1-2	CASSFSPSGVDGYTF
TRBV24-1	TRBJ1-2	CATSGGDLHGYTF
TRBV5-1	TRBJ1-2	CASSLGAATGPAGYTF
TRBV2	TRBJ2-7	CASSGQGRYEQYF
TRBV3-1/TRBV3-2	TRBJ1-3	CASSRGTGSGNTIYF
TRBV28	TRBJ1-2	CASSPRDRGDYGYTF
TRBV5-1	TRBJ1-1	CASSLLQLNTEAFF
TRBV4-1	TRBJ1-1	CASSQDGQENTEAFF
TRBV19	TRBJ2-7	CASSMGGGYEQYF
TRBV28	TRBJ1-4	CASSSPGGRGEKLFF
TRBV9	TRBJ1-1	CASSFGQNTEAFF
TRBV29-1	TRBJ2-1	CSVEARDRGFF
TRBV3-1/TRBV3-2	TRBJ1-3	CASSQEGNTIYF
TRBV30	TRBJ1-5	CAWSSTGGQPQHF
TRBV28	TRBJ1-1	CASSGYPPGQDTEAFF
TRBV28	TRBJ2-3	CASSLGLAPPTDTQYF
TRBV10-3	TRBJ1-1	CAISDLWGGRNTEAFF
TRBV9	TRBJ1-6	CASSMEGAPYNSPLHF
TRBV3-1/TRBV3-2	TRBJ2-7	CASSGTSGGPYEQYF
TRBV6-5	TRBJ2-2	CASRPEAGTGELFF
TRBV5-1	TRBJ1-1	CASSLAGTGLNTEAFF
TRBV30	TRBJ2-1	CAWSVPSGRYNEQFF
TRBV6-2/TRBV6-3	TRBJ2-1	CASSYATGNEQFF
TRBV7-2	TRBJ2-1	CASSPTKAAGVFNEQFF
TRBV9	TRBJ1-1	CASSVAQGLVSEAFF
TRBV3-1/TRBV3-2	TRBJ2-2	CASSLNTGELFF
TRBV12-3/TRBV12-4	TRBJ1-3	CASRTAGNTIYF
TRBV6-5	TRBJ1-2	CASRLGQGLYYGYTF
TRBV5-1	TRBJ1-4	CASSPGQSAEKLFF
TRBV18	TRBJ1-2	CASSPADYYGYTF
TRBV5-1	TRBJ2-7	CASSGSTIYEQYF
TRBV5-5	TRBJ2-4	CASSGSGTGAGYIQYF
TRBV2	TRBJ1-4	CASRGTGGSNEKLFF
TRBV6-5	TRBJ1-2	CASSYSKTAGAYGYTF
TRBV11-2	TRBJ1-6	CASRLAGGNSPLHF
TRBV30	TRBJ1-5	CAWAGQGNQPQHF
TRBV5-1	TRBJ2-5	CASSLAAGDQETQYF
TRBV25-1	TRBJ2-3	CASRPRAGGNTDTQYF
TRBV5-1	TRBJ2-1	CASSTGQGISYNEQFF
TRBV6-5	TRBJ1-1	CASSYRQKAFF
TRBV25-1	TRBJ2-7	CASRGGTDSYEQYF
TRBV19	TRBJ1-5	CASRKGLPGNQPQHF